The clone carrying this T cell receptor beta chain was counted ten times or more. Using its own MiXCR run on the 5' RACE reads, TCRdb lists one record per CDR3 protein. Seen here are about 4,500 distinct CDR3 sequences, less than 9% observed once, and the top ten hold around 62%. These data are taken from a study of T cells after yellow fever vaccination. Points from the study as a whole: Post-booster repertoires contained most primary-vaccination clones again (roughly 97% CD4, 88% CD8). Day 0 sorted memory subsets lacked detectable levels of almost all vaccine-responding clonotypes.

The CDR3 consists of 14 residues. The germline gives CDR1 SGHNT, CDR2 YYREEE (reference sequence). Between the trimmed V and J ends, which lost 0 bases and 9 bases, there was a span of 13 bases. The chain joins TRBV5-4 to TRBJ2-1; D may be TRBD1 (5 bases). This clonotype was obtained from a man aged 18 to 30 who received the YFV17D yellow fever vaccine. The sequencing here drew on PBMCs, either bulk or a sorted T-cell subset (CD4+, CD8+, memory, or dextramer-sorted; not recorded which), taken around 45 days after the first yellow fever vaccination. The CDR3 nucleotides are TGTGCCAGCAGCTTGGAGGGGCTGCGTAGTGAGCAGTTCTTC. Translated: CASSLEGLRSEQFF.